This T cell receptor (beta chain) is drawn from a study of beta chain features in type 1 diabetes (dated by TCRdb to the late 2010s). Study-wide context: Patients and healthy donors did not differ in mean age, gender distribution, total cell number or subset yield. A total of around 110,000,000 sorted cells were examined across all samples, and RNA yield correlated strongly with the number of cells per subset. Naive and central memory subsets were obtained from all 30 or so donors, but regulatory and stem cell-like memory subsets were isolated from only 8 patients and roughly eight healthy donors. The study compared TCRB repertoires of sorted circulating CD4+ T cell subsets between recently diagnosed type 1 diabetes patients and matched healthy donors.

Broad study findings and their caveats: Only small numbers of individuals were included in the HLA sub-analyses, which left unresolved whether HLA type had any influence on TCRB rearrangement. In all four CD4+ subsets, TCRB CDR3 length was moderately but significantly shorter in type 1 diabetes patients. Naive, central memory and regulatory TCRB repertoires appeared to be more similar among patients than among healthy donors. Because cDNA was sequenced instead of genomic DNA, activated cells with high expression could be over-represented, although the groups did not differ in activation or CD3 levels. PCR may preferentially amplify shorter templates, but because patient and control samples were amplified and corrected together, any resulting skew would affect both groups equally. At VDJ recombination sites, patients with type 1 diabetes made fewer insertions and deleted more nucleotides, a pattern implying thymic rearrangement abnormalities.

Each donor gave one peripheral blood draw, roughly 110 mL on average, collected into heparinised tubes. Naive, central memory, regulatory and stem cell-like memory CD4+ T cells were sorted on a BD FACSAria II using a panel including CD45RO, CCR7, CD25, CD127, CD95 and CD27. Purity was above 95% for every sorted population. Right away, PBMCs were isolated by Lymphoprep density gradient centrifugation and were stained directly, with no culture step. Samples were stained and sorted in pairs, with one healthy donor and one patient per experiment, so that batch effects were minimized. The entire amount of isolated RNA was reverse transcribed using the High Capacity cDNA Reverse Transcription Kit, so the sequenced TCRB transcripts were expressed ones. Deep immunoSEQ sequencing was applied to naive, central memory and regulatory T cell samples, giving an average of roughly 3.5 million total reads per sample. Sorted cells were lysed in RLT buffer, and RNA was extracted using DNase-treated RNeasy Micro or Mini kits according to cell number. Each cell subset was processed separately to prevent cross-contamination, with patient and healthy donor samples processed together. The immunoSEQ multiplex PCR was used to amplify TCRB sequences from cDNA, yielding 87-bp fragments that span the CDR3 region. Amplicons were sequenced on the Illumina HiSeq platform. As for the authors' bioinformatics: Synthetic template baselines were used to correct PCR bias computationally, reads within Hamming distance 2 were collapsed, and singletons that could not be merged were discarded. By aligning reads against IMGT, V, D and J genes, CDR3 length, and insertions or deletions at six rearrangement sites were assigned. Within each subset, clonotype counts were normalized to the number of sorted cells before true diversity and Gini coefficients were calculated with the tcR R package. The overlap coefficient, calculated on TCRB nucleotide sequences, was used to quantify repertoire sharing. Out-of-frame TCRB sequences from naive cells were analyzed to stand in for the pre-selection repertoire. The immuneACCESS repertoire file appears here via TCRdb, limited to in-frame rearrangements. These files lack a portion of the clones; in checked studies, under half of the deficit traces to unresolved V genes, and the cause of the others is not known. V, J and clone size are taken as reported in that table, and D and trimming were inferred from the DNA itself. The sample includes 900,000 or so clones, with roughly 15% observed a single time. The ten largest clones represent 0.02% to 0.03% of the sample.

The CDR3 numbers 14 residues from cysteine through phenylalanine. CDR3 DNA only is kept here, 42 bases in frame from base 1. The germline V gene yields SGDLS for CDR1 and YYNGEE for CDR2. Trimming leaves V shorter by 4 bases and J shorter by 3 bases, with the junction holding 5 bases beyond the gene matches. About this clone itself: No cognate antigen has been identified for it. No per-base quality is available; no much larger clone lies one base away.

This receptor was identified in a woman aged 18-35 years in good health. Sequences were obtained from naive CD4+ T cells from blood. The sample's cell subset or site label is to be understood as: true naive CD4+ T cells. Recombination joined TRBV9 with TRBJ2-5, with 8 bases aligning to TRBD1. The nucleotide sequence reads as follows: TGTGCCAGCAGCTCCCGACAGGGGAAAGAGACCCAGTACTTC. Its translation reads: CASSSRQGKETQYF.